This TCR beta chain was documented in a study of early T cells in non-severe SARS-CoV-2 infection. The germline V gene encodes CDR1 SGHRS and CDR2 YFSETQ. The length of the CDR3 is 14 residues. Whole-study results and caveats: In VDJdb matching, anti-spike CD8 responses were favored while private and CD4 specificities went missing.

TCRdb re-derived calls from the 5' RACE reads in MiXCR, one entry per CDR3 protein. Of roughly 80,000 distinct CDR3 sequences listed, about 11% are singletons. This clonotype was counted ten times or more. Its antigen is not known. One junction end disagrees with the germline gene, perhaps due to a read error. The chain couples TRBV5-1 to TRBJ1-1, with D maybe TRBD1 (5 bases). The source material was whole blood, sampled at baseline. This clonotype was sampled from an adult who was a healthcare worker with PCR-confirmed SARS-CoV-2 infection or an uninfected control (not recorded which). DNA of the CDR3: TGCGCCAGCAGCTTGGTAGGGGCCAACAGTGAAGCTTTCTTT. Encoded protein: CASSLVGANSEAFF.